This entry is about one T cell receptor (beta chain). This sample stems from a study of blood T cell repertoires in COVID-19. Original handling: Reference gene primers were amplified, and this amplification served to estimate nucleated cell counts. Profiled with immunoSEQ multiplex PCR; TCRdb holds only in-frame clones, not every one. The D gene and trimming were derived from the DNA, and the V and J assignments and clone size from that table. The sample yields about 190,000 clones, around 83% seen once. CDR1 SGHRS and CDR2 YFSETQ come from the germline V gene. V gave up 0 bases and J gave up 5 bases, with 17 bases separating them. CDR3 length: 16 amino acids.

This chain joins TRBV5-1 and TRBJ1-2; D gene uncertain. Sequencing was performed on peripheral blood. The origin of this receptor is a man between 50 and 59 years old with active or convalescent COVID-19. The CDR3 coding sequence is TGCGCCAGCAGCTTGGACGGATCCCTAGACCTTTATGGCTACACCTTC. This sequence encodes CASSLDGSLDLYGYTF.